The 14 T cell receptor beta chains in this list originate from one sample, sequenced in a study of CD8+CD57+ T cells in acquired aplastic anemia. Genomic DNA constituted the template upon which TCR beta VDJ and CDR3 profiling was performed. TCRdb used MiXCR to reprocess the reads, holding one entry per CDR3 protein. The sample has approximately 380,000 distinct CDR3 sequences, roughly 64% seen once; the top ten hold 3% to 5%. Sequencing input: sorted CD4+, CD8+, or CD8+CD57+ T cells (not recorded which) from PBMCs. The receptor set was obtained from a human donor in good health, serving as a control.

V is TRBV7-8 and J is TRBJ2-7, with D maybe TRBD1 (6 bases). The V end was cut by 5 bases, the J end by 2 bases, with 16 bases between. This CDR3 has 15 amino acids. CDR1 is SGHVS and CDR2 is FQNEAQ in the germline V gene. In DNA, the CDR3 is TGTGCCAGCAGCCGGATTGGACAGAGCACCTACGAGCAGTACTTC. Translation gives CASSRIGQSTYEQYF.

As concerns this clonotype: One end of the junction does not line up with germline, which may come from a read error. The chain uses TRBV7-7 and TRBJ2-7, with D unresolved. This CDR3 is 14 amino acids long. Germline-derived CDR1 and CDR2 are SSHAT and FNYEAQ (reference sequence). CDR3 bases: TGTGCCAGCAGCGTAGACGCGGTCTACGCCGATCAGTGCTTC. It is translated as CASSVDAVYADQCF.

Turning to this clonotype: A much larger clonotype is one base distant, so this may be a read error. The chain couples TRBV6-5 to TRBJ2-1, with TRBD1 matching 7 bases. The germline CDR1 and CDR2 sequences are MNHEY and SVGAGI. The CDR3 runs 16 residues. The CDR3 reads CTSSYSRDSSYNEQFF. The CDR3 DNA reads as TGTACCAGCAGTTACAGCCGGGACAGCTCCTACAATGAGCAGTTCTTC.

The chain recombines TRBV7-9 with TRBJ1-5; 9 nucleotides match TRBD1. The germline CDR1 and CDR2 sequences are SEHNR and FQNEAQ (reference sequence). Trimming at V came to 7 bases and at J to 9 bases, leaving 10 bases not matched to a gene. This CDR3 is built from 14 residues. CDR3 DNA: TGTGCCAGCACGGGGGGGACAGGGCAATCGCCCCAGCATTTT. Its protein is CASTGGTGQSPQHF.

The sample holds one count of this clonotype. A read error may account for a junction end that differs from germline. The CDR3, as DNA: TGTGCCAGCAGTGTCCGTAGCGGGGCCGGGGGGCTGTTTTTT. Translating it yields CASSVRSGAGGLFF. The chain combines TRBV25-1 with TRBJ2-2; 8 bases map to TRBD2. This CDR3 contains 14 residues. The germline V gene has CDR1 MGHDK and CDR2 SYGVNS.

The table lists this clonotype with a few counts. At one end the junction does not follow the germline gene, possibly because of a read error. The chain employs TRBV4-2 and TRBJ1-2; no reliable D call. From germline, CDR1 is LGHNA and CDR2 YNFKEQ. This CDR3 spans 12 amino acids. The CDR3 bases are TGTGCAAGCAGCCAAGATTCGGGTGGCTACATCTTC. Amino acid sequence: CASSQDSGGYIF.

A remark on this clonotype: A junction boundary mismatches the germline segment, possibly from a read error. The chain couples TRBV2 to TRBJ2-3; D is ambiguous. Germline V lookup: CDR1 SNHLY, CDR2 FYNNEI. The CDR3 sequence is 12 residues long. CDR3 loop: CATSQALPNQYF. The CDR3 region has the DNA TGTGCCACCAGTCAAGCGCTGCCCAATCAGTACTTT.

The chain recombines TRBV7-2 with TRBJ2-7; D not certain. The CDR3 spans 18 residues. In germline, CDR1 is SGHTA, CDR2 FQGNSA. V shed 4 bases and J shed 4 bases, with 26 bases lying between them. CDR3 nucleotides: TGTGCCAGCAGCTCCCACGGAGTAGATCAGCCCCAGCATTACGAGCAGTACTTC. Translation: CASSSHGVDQPQHYEQYF.

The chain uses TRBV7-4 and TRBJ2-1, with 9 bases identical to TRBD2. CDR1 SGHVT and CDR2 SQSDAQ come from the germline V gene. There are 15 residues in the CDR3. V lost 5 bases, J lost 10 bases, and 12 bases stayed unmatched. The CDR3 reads CASSPPSGGTGEQFF. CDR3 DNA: TGTGCCAGCAGCCCCCCAAGCGGGGGGACCGGGGAGCAGTTCTTC.

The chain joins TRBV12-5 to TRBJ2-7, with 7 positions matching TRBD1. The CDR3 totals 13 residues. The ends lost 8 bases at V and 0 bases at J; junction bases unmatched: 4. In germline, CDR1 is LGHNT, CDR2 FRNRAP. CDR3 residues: CASSTGRSYEQYF. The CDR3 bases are TGTGCTAGTTCGACAGGGCGCTCCTACGAGCAGTACTTC. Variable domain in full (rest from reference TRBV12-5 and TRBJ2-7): DARVTQTPRHKVTEMGQEVTMRCQPILGHNTVFWYRQTMMQGLELLAYFRNRAPLDDSGMPKDRFSAEMPDATLATLKIQPSEPRDSAVYFCASSTGRSYEQYFGPGTRLTVT.

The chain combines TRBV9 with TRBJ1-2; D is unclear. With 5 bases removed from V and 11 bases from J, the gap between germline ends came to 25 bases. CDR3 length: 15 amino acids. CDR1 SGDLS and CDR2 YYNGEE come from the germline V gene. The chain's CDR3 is CASSEANGPIWLYTF. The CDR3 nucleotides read TGTGCCAGCAGTGAAGCGAACGGTCCGATATGGCTATACACCTTC.

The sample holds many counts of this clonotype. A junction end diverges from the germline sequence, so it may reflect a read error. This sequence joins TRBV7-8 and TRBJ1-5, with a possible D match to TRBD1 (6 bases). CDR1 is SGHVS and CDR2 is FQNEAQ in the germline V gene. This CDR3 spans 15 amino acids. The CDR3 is CASSPRGGGNQPQHF. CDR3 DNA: TGTGCCAGCAGCCCTAGGGGGGGGGGCAACCAGCCCCAGCATTTT.

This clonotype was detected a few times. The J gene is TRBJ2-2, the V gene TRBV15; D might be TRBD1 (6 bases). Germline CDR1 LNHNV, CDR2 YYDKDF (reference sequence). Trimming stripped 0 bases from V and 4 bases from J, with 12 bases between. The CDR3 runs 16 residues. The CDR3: CATSRDRTDFTGELFF. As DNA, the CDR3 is TGTGCCACCAGCAGAGACCGGACAGATTTCACCGGGGAGCTGTTTTTT.

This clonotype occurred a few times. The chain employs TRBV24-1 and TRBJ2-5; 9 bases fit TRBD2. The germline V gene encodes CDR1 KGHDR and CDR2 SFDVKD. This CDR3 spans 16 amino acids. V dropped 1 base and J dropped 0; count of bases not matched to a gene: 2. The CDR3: CATSDLKRGDQETQYF. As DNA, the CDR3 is TGTGCCACCAGTGATTTAAAGCGGGGGGACCAAGAGACCCAGTACTTC.